This TCR beta chain appears in the sequencing data of a study of low-dose radiotherapy and immunotherapy resistance in tumors. Study information: In Cohort 2, 1 Gy per fraction was delivered every two weeks, for a total of 13 Gy over 26 weeks.

Time point here: before trial treatment. The CDR3 loop spans 12 amino acids. Looked up from germline, CDR1 is DFQATT and CDR2 is SNEGSKA (reference sequence). J was trimmed by 7 bases and V by 6 bases; bases with no gene match: 6. Covering alpha and beta chains, TRAV- and TRBV-specific primers were used for the first-strand cDNA. TCRs were amplified for 15 to 25 PCR cycles with a constant-region primer and V-primer adapter. After the mRNA was isolated, it was amplified using in vitro transcription. TCRdb redid the calling of the reads with MiXCR, one entry per CDR3 protein. This table holds about 39,000 distinct CDR3 sequences, 30% to 35% found once. This clonotype was picked up many times.

The chain combines TRBV20-1 with TRBJ2-5, with 9 bases aligning to TRBD2. This material consisted of PBMCs, taken before treatment. The sequence was collected from a male donor with gallbladder cancer. The CDR3 coding sequence is TGCAGTGCCGGCGGGGGGGCGGGGACCCAGTACTTC. Its protein product is CSAGGGAGTQYF.